This section outlines one T cell receptor beta chain sequence together with its context. Its binding antigen is unknown. No base qualities exist here, and no much larger clone lies one base off it. The record originates from a study of blood T cell repertoires in COVID-19 (dated by TCRdb to 2019 to 2021). Describing the broader study: Collaborator samples came from the United States, Italy and Spain and covered acute and convalescent phases of COVID-19. The prospective study material was composed of cDNA or gDNA derived from T cells, B-cell-depleted T cells, or PBMCs. The dataset comprised deeply sampled blood TCRbeta repertoires from subjects exposed to, actively infected with, or recovered from COVID-19. The repertoires were released in a freely available public database meant as a resource for research on the immune response to SARS-CoV-2. Samples were obtained from the ongoing ImmuneRACE study (first 160 participants) and from about 1,300 subjects provided by 6 global collaborators. Sample metadata almost always included a de-identified subject ID, COVID-19 status, age in years and sex. HLA class I and class II types, where available, came from metadata supplied by the sample provider rather than from assay-based typing.

TCRbeta CDR3 regions were amplified from genomic DNA using the immunoSEQ Assay, a bias-controlled multiplex PCR. Regarding the original processing steps: The number of nucleated cells in each sample was estimated by amplification of reference gene primers within the assay. To quantify the absolute abundance of each unique TCRbeta CDR3 rearrangement, sequence reads were collapsed and filtered. For each sample, productive Simpson clonality was calculated as the square root of Simpson's diversity index across productive rearrangements. What TCRdb holds here is the immuneACCESS table cut down to in-frame rearrangements. Part of the clones is not present; checked against another copy, under half of the missing clones reflect an unresolved V gene, and the others are unexplained. From that table come the V and J calls and clone size; the DNA was used to work out D and trimming. The sample includes approximately 140,000 clones, with 70% to 90% observed a single time. Together, the top ten hold roughly 3.3% of the sample.

General findings and caveats noted by the study authors: The amount of clinical and demographic metadata varied by source and participant and was provided uncurated.

Whole blood was collected in K2EDTA tubes by collaborating institutions according to the institutions' own protocols. For TCRbeta analysis, collaborator samples were shipped as frozen whole blood, as isolated PBMCs, or as DNA extracted from either sample type. Sequences were obtained from peripheral blood. This clonotype originated in a man in his 70s with acute or convalescent COVID-19.

The DNA sequence reads TGTGCCAGCAGTTACTCGCAGGCTGATGAAAAACTGTTTTTT. It encodes CASSYSQADEKLFF. The chain is assembled from TRBV6-5 and TRBJ1-4; the D gene identity is not certain. The junction shows trimming of 0 bases on V and 6 bases on J, plus 8 bases between the germline ends. The CDR3 covers 14 residues, taking in both the cysteine and the phenylalanine. Only the CDR3 DNA stays, 42 bases, in frame from base 1. CDR1 MNHEY and CDR2 SVGAGI were looked up in the germline V gene.